The 6 T cell receptor beta chains below were found in one sample sequenced in a study of cytomegalovirus exposure and HLA in healthy donors. The study ran its PCR with 60 Vbeta and 13 Jbeta primers. The method was immunoSEQ multiplex PCR; TCRdb's version includes in-frame clones alone and lacks a portion of them. The table has roughly 99,000 clones, 77% seen once. Sequenced sample: PBMCs. These receptors originate from a male donor in good health and CMV-seronegative.

In DNA form, the CDR3 reads TGTGCCACGGGACTAGCGGGCTCTTTTAGCACAGATACGCAGTATTTT. Protein product: CATGLAGSFSTDTQYF. The V and J genes are TRBV10-3 and TRBJ2-3; TRBD2 matches 12 bases. After removal of 10 bases from V and 0 bases from J, the junction contained 8 bases not matched to a gene. This CDR3 spans 16 amino acids. Germline CDR1 is ENHRY and CDR2 is SYGVKD.

As DNA, the CDR3 is TGCGCCAGCAGCGAGGTCGACAGGGCCTCCGTCTACTGGCAGTTCTTC. Protein: CASSEVDRASVYWQFF. The chain combines TRBV10-1 with TRBJ2-1; 7 nucleotides line up with TRBD1. Germline loops: CDR1 WNHNN, CDR2 SYGVQD (reference sequence). Germline trimming cut 6 bases from V and 12 bases from J; bases unmatched to any gene: 20. This CDR3 is 16 amino acids long.

This chain connects TRBV5-4 to TRBJ2-3; 8 positions agree with TRBD2. The CDR3 consists of 15 residues. The V gene end was trimmed by 2 bases and the J gene end by 4 bases; junction bases not matched to a gene: 6. The V gene's germline CDR1 is SGHNT and CDR2 YYREEE (reference sequence). The CDR3, as DNA: TGTGCCAGCAGCTTCCCCGGGAGGGCCGCAGATACGCAGTATTTT. This translates into CASSFPGRAADTQYF.

CDR3 nucleotides: TGTGCCAGCAGTGCGACTAGCGCGGCCTACAATGAGCAGTTCTTC. Amino acids: CASSATSAAYNEQFF. The J gene is TRBJ2-1, the V gene TRBV6-5; 8 nucleotides match TRBD2. Germline CDR1 is MNHEY and CDR2 is SVGAGI. Losses at the gene ends were 5 bases for V and 2 bases for J; bases not matched to a gene: 5. CDR3 length equals 15 residues.

This clone was picked up a small number of times. V gene TRBV4-2 combines with J gene TRBJ2-3; a possible D gene is TRBD1 (5 bases). Germline V gene sequence: CDR1 LGHNA, CDR2 YNFKEQ. The germline V and J ends were trimmed by 4 bases and 2 bases, with 10 bases remaining between them. CDR3 length: 14 amino acids. Written as DNA, the CDR3 is TGTGCCAGCAGCCCTGGACAAGACACAGATACGCAGTATTTT. Amino acids: CASSPGQDTDTQYF.

The chain combines TRBV7-2 with TRBJ1-2, with TRBD1 identical over 9 bases. Germline values: CDR1 SGHTA, CDR2 FQGNSA. The CDR3 length is 13 residues. The V gene end was trimmed by 5 bases and the J gene end by 8 bases; junction bases not matched to a gene: 6. CDR3 nucleotide sequence: TGTGCCAGCAGCATAGGGACAGGGCGAGGCTACACCTTC. Its protein product is CASSIGTGRGYTF.